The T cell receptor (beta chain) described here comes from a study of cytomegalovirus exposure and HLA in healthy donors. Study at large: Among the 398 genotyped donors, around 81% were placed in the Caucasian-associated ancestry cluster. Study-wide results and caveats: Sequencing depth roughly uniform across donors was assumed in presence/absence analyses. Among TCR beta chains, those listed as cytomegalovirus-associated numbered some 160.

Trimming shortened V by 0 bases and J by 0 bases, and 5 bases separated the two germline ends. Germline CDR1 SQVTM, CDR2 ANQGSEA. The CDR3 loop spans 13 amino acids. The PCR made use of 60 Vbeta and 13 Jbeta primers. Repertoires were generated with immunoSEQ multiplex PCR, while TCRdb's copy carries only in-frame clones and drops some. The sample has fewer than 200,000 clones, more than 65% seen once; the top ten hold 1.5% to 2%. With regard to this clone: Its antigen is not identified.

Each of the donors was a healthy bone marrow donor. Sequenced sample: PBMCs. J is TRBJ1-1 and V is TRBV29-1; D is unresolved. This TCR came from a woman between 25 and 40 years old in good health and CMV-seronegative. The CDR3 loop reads CSVEDPLNTEAFF. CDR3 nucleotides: TGCAGCGTTGAAGATCCGTTGAACACTGAAGCTTTCTTT.